This TCR beta chain was recorded in a study of T cell responses to AZD1222 COVID-19 vaccine. Study-level information: Analyses pooled second doses at about 4 or about 12 weeks.

Study-wide results and caveats: Seropositive at baseline were only six or seven AZD1222 recipients.

TCRdb's copy holds only in-frame clones and misses some; the assay was immunoSEQ multiplex PCR. The sample has around 170,000 clones; over 75% are singletons. With regard to this clone: Its specificity is unknown.

This CDR3 has 13 residues. Germline V gene data show CDR1 as MNHEY and CDR2 as SVGAGI. The V and J ends lost 6 bases and 7 bases respectively, with 16 bases between them. The V and J genes are TRBV6-5 and TRBJ2-7; maybe TRBD1 (6 bases). Sequencing used peripheral blood, obtained on day 0 of AZD1222 vaccination. The source is an adult in good health. CDR3 in amino acids: CASSRRQDLEQYF. The CDR3, as DNA: TGTGCCAGCAGCCGCCGACAGGACCTAGAGCAGTACTTC.